The clone carrying this TCR beta chain has just one count. Its antigen is not known. The sample is drawn from a study of cytomegalovirus exposure and HLA in healthy donors. Study-level information: A later analysis reported the same platform for the 120 validation repertoires and the approximately 640 first-cohort repertoires.

In germline, CDR1 is MGHRA, CDR2 YSYEKL. V dropped 5 bases and J dropped 5 bases, with 15 bases sitting between them. CDR3 size: 15 residues. Some clones are missing from TCRdb's copy, which holds only in-frame ones; the method was immunoSEQ multiplex PCR. The table records a few hundred thousand clones, 88% of them present only once. Study-level points and caveats: CMV antigen specificity of a few CMV-associated chains was confirmed in vitro.

The receptor's source is a man aged 25 to 45 in good health and CMV-seronegative. The specimen was PBMCs. The genes are TRBV4-1 and TRBJ2-2, with D possibly matching TRBD1 (6 bases). The CDR3 protein is CASSSQGFLTGELFF. CDR3 coding DNA: TGCGCCAGCAGCTCACAGGGTTTCTTAACCGGGGAGCTGTTTTTT.